This T cell receptor (beta chain) was identified during a study of cytomegalovirus exposure and HLA in healthy donors. With 60 Vbeta and 13 Jbeta primers, the PCR was carried out. TCRdb's copy holds only in-frame clones and misses some; the assay was immunoSEQ multiplex PCR. Of over 75,000 clones listed, approximately 80% are singletons. The V and J ends lost 4 bases and 3 bases respectively, with 12 bases between them. The CDR3 extends over 14 amino acids. Germline values: CDR1 MDHEN, CDR2 SYDVKM. The chain recombines TRBV28 with TRBJ2-5, with D perhaps matching TRBD2 (6 bases). The TCR comes from a man aged 25 to 40 in good health and CMV-seropositive. Sequencing input: PBMCs. CDR3 region: CASSSGTAKETQYF. Written as DNA, the CDR3 is TGTGCCAGCAGTTCCGGGACTGCGAAAGAGACCCAGTACTTC.